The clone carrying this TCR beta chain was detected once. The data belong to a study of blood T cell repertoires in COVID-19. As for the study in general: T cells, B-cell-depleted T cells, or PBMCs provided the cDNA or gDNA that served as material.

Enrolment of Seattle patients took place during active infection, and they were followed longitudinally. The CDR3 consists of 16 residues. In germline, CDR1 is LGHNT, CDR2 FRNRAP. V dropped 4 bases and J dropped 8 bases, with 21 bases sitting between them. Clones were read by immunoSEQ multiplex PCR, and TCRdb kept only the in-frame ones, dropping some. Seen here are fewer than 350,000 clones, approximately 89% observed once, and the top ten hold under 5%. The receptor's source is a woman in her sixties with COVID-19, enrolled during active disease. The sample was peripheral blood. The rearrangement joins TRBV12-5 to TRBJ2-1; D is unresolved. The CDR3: CASGSLLVLSPDEQFF. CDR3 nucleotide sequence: TGTGCTAGTGGTTCGCTACTCGTCCTATCCCCGGATGAGCAGTTCTTC.